The 19 T cell receptor beta chains reported below all come from one sample, sequenced in a study of blood T cell repertoires in COVID-19. TCRdb's copy holds only in-frame clones and misses some; the assay was immunoSEQ multiplex PCR. Of approximately 320,000 clones listed, roughly 90% are singletons. The sample taken for sequencing was PBMCs or T cells enriched from blood (not recorded which). The receptors derive from a man aged 60-69 years who had recovered from COVID-19.

The chain joins TRBV27 to TRBJ2-7; 7 nucleotides align to TRBD1. J gave up 2 bases and V 5 bases, and 3 bases lay outside the gene matches. The CDR3 is 13 residues long. Germline V gene data show CDR1 as MNHEY and CDR2 as SMNVEV (reference sequence). CDR3 amino acids: CASSKQGPYEQYF. CDR3 bases: TGTGCCAGCAGTAAACAGGGGCCCTACGAGCAGTACTTC.

This chain connects TRBV5-8 to TRBJ2-3; TRBD1 matches at 7 bases. This CDR3 has 16 amino acids. V was pared by 4 bases and J by 0 bases, with 8 bases of the junction left unmatched. Germline-derived CDR1 and CDR2 are SGHTS and YDEGEE. CDR3 loop: CASSKGQKTSTDTQYF. For the CDR3, the DNA is TGTGCCAGCAGCAAGGGACAGAAGACTAGCACAGATACGCAGTATTTT.

The J gene is TRBJ1-1, the V gene TRBV12-3 or TRBV12-4; D perhaps matches TRBD1 (5 bases). The germline V and J ends were trimmed by 1 base and 6 bases, with 6 bases remaining between them. The CDR3 is 12 residues long. The CDR3: CASSLEGSEAFF. CDR3 nucleotides: TGTGCCAGCAGTTTAGAGGGGTCTGAAGCTTTCTTT.

The chain uses TRBV19 and TRBJ1-4; 7 bases map to TRBD1. Germline V lookup: CDR1 LNHDA, CDR2 SQIVND (reference sequence). Unmatched junction bases numbered 10, after V lost 7 bases and J lost 8 bases. The CDR3 is 14 amino acids. The CDR3 region has the DNA TGTGCCAGTACCTTACAGGGGCGGGACGAAAAACTGTTTTTT. Amino acids: CASTLQGRDEKLFF.

The chain couples TRBV7-2 to TRBJ1-2; 8 bases are a match to TRBD1. The germline V gene has CDR1 SGHTA and CDR2 FQGNSA. The V and J ends lost 5 bases and 8 bases, in that order; junction bases with no gene match: 13. CDR3 length: 15 amino acids. In nucleotides, the CDR3 is TGTGCCAGCAGCAAGGACAGGGAGGAATCATGGGGCTACACCTTC. It codes for CASSKDREESWGYTF.

The chain uses TRBV5-8 and TRBJ1-1; D remains ambiguous. The CDR3 runs 16 residues. The germline gives CDR1 SGHTS, CDR2 YDEGEE. Trimming stripped 1 base from V and 1 base from J, with 14 bases between. The CDR3, as DNA: TGTGCCAGCAGCTTGTCCACCCAGAAACCGAACACTGAAGCTTTCTTT. This gives the protein CASSLSTQKPNTEAFF.

The chain carries TRBV7-9 and TRBJ1-4; maybe TRBD1 (5 bases). Germline CDR1 and CDR2: SEHNR and FQNEAQ (reference sequence). This CDR3 is 16 amino acids long. V gave up 1 base and J gave up 5 bases, with 14 bases separating them. DNA for the CDR3: TGTGCCAGCAGCTTAGGGTTTGCCGGGGGAAATGAAAAACTGTTTTTT. Translation: CASSLGFAGGNEKLFF.

This chain connects TRBV5-5 to TRBJ1-6; 7 bases fit TRBD1. The CDR3 has 15 residues. Trimming took 3 bases from V and 10 from J; bases not matched to a gene: 10. Germline values: CDR1 SGHKS, CDR2 YYEKEE (reference sequence). The CDR3 sequence is CASSSRQGVGSPLHF. As DNA, the CDR3 is TGTGCCAGCAGCTCCCGACAGGGAGTGGGGTCACCCCTCCACTTT.

A few counts support this clone. Other DNA sequences of this sample code for an identical CDR3. This sequence joins TRBV5-1 and TRBJ2-2, with TRBD2 as a possible D gene (6 bases). The CDR3 totals 15 residues. In germline, CDR1 is SGHRS, CDR2 YFSETQ. V was clipped by 1 base and J by 0 bases, with 7 bases between them. The CDR3 DNA sequence: TGCGCCAGCAGCTTGCCGGGGGCGAACACCGGGGAGCTGTTTTTT. Amino acids: CASSLPGANTGELFF.

This chain uses TRBV30 with TRBJ2-7; unclear D gene. Trimming took off 4 bases at V and 9 bases at J, with 19 bases between the two ends. Per the germline V gene, CDR1 is GTSNPN and CDR2 is SVGIG (reference sequence). The CDR3 has 13 residues. The CDR3 sequence is CAWKNERGIRQYF. In nucleotides, the CDR3 is TGTGCCTGGAAGAATGAGAGAGGAATAAGGCAGTACTTC.

This chain connects TRBV5-4 to TRBJ1-2, with D uncertain. CDR1 and CDR2 from the germline V gene are SGHNT and YYREEE (reference sequence). Trimming shortened V by 2 bases and J by 8 bases, and 19 bases separated the two germline ends. CDR3 length: 15 amino acids. The CDR3 region is CASSFPGRELGGYTF. CDR3 coding DNA: TGTGCCAGCAGCTTTCCCGGACGGGAGCTAGGGGGCTACACCTTC.

A word on this clone: The same CDR3 is also encoded by other DNA sequences in this sample. The chain combines TRBV11-2 with TRBJ2-1; TRBD2 is a possible D gene (5 bases). From germline, CDR1 is SGHAT and CDR2 FQNNGV. This CDR3 region has 15 residues. The V and J ends lost 1 base and 0 bases respectively, with 7 bases between them. The CDR3 spells CASSLAGSSYNEQFF. The CDR3 nucleotides are TGTGCCAGCAGCTTAGCGGGAAGCTCCTACAATGAGCAGTTCTTC.

This clone has only a few counts. The gene calls are TRBV7-2 and TRBJ1-2; D not resolved. The CDR3 totals 16 residues. Trimming left V 0 bases short and J 4 bases short, with 15 bases between. Germline V CDR1 and CDR2: SGHTA, FQGNSA. The chain's CDR3 is CASSLALGREGYGYTF. The DNA for the CDR3 is TGTGCCAGCAGCTTAGCGCTTGGCCGGGAGGGCTATGGCTACACCTTC.

This chain joins TRBV11-2 and TRBJ2-1; 9 bases line up with TRBD2. Germline CDR1 SGHAT, CDR2 FQNNGV. The CDR3 is 19 amino acids. The V segment lost 0 bases and the J segment 1 base; nucleotides outside the gene matches: 10. The CDR3 bases are TGTGCCAGCAGCTTAGATTCGGCTAGCGGGGTGGGTTCCTACAATGAGCAGTTCTTC. Protein: CASSLDSASGVGSYNEQFF.

The chain recombines TRBV4-1 with TRBJ1-5; D may be TRBD1 (6 bases). This CDR3 contains 17 residues. Germline assignment: CDR1 MGHRA and CDR2 YSYEKL. Trimming pared 1 base from V and 1 base from J, leaving 14 bases between. CDR3 loop: CASSQVPTTGSNQPQHF. In DNA form, the CDR3 reads TGCGCCAGCAGCCAAGTCCCCACGACAGGAAGCAATCAGCCCCAGCATTTT.

This clone was observed a single time. V usage is TRBV29-1 and J usage is TRBJ2-1; weak D call: TRBD1 (8 bases). Germline CDR1 and CDR2: SQVTM and ANQGSEA. V dropped 6 bases and J dropped 1 base, with 13 bases sitting between them. This CDR3 is built from 14 residues. CDR3 sequence (DNA): TGCAGCGTCGGGAGGACAGGGTCCTACAATGAGCAGTTCTTC. This codes for CSVGRTGSYNEQFF.

The CDR3: CASGSGQGLNIQYF. The CDR3 DNA follows: TGTGCTAGTGGTTCGGGACAGGGATTGAACATTCAGTACTTC. The chain carries TRBV12-5 and TRBJ2-4; 9 bases fit TRBD1. V lost 4 bases, J lost 7 bases, and 5 bases stayed unmatched. The CDR3 covers 14 residues. Germline V gene sequence: CDR1 LGHNT, CDR2 FRNRAP.

This chain uses TRBV24-1 with TRBJ2-7, with TRBD2 matching over 7 bases. Unmatched junction bases numbered 10, after V lost 7 bases and J lost 5 bases. Germline V lookup: CDR1 KGHDR, CDR2 SFDVKD. The CDR3 spans 14 residues. Written as DNA, the CDR3 is TGTGCCACCAGCTACTCTGGGCGGGAGCACGAGCAGTACTTC. It translates to CATSYSGREHEQYF.

This chain connects TRBV13 to TRBJ1-2; D not resolved. V lost 1 base and J lost 8, with 8 bases in between. The CDR3 has 12 amino acids. The germline gives CDR1 PRHDT, CDR2 FYEKMQ (reference sequence). As DNA, the CDR3 is TGTGCCAGCAGCTTAGCGTCCCCCGGCTACACCTTC. Amino acids: CASSLASPGYTF.